This TCR beta chain was sequenced for a study of chemoradiotherapy in HPV16-positive cancers. Repertoires were generated with immunoSEQ multiplex PCR, while TCRdb's copy carries only in-frame clones and drops some. The sample shows approximately 3,500 clones, around nine tenths of them seen only once. Findings of the study overall: For HPV16-positive patients, expanding HPV-responsive T cells associated with longer recurrence-free survival. During treatment, candidate HPV-specific clones and E7-related motifs expanded in tumor.

A remark on this clone: Its specificity is unknown.

Samples were taken several times over chemoradiotherapy. Germline-derived CDR1 and CDR2 are SNHLY and FYNNEI. Losses at the gene ends were 4 bases for V and 0 bases for J; bases not matched to a gene: 7. The CDR3 length is 17 residues. The clonotype comes from a human donor with HPV-associated anogenital cancer. This specimen consisted of tumor tissue, obtained from a patient who underwent chemoradiotherapy. The V call is TRBV2, the J call TRBJ1-3; 9 positions match TRBD1. This CDR3 reads CASSASGQGNSGNTIYF. CDR3 nucleotides: TGTGCCAGCAGTGCCTCGGGACAGGGCAACTCTGGAAACACCATATATTTT. The full variable domain, its missing parts supplied by reference TRBV2 and TRBJ1-3, is EPEVTQTPSHQVTQMGQEVILRCVPISNHLYFYWYRQILGQKVEFLVSFYNNEISEKSEIFDDQFSVERPDGSNFTLKIRSTKLEDSAMYFCASSASGQGNSGNTIYFGEGSWLTVV.